The source of this T cell receptor beta chain is a study of T cell responses to AZD1222 COVID-19 vaccine. The method was immunoSEQ multiplex PCR; TCRdb's version includes in-frame clones alone and lacks a portion of them. Seen here are about 150,000 clones, about 92% observed once, and the top ten hold 2.5% to 3.5%. The receptor's source is an adult who received the AZD1222 COVID-19 vaccine. The source material was peripheral blood, sampled 28 days after the second AZD1222 dose.

The CDR3: CASKTSGRAFFYNEQFF. The DNA for the CDR3 is TGTGCCAGCAAGACTAGCGGGAGGGCCTTTTTCTACAATGAGCAGTTCTTC. The V gene is TRBV27, the J gene TRBJ2-1, with 14 nucleotides matching TRBD2. The germline gives CDR1 MNHEY, CDR2 SMNVEV (reference sequence). Losses at the gene ends were 7 bases for V and 3 bases for J; bases not matched to a gene: 8. The CDR3 consists of 17 residues.